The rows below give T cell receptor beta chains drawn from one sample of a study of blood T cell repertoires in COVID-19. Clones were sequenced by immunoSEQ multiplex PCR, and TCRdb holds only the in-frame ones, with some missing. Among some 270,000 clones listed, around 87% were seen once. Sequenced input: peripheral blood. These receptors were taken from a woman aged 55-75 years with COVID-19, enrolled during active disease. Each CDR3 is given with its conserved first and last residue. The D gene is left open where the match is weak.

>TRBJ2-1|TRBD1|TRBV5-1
TGCGCCAGCAGCTTGGGACAGGGGACCTACAATGAGCAGTTCTTC
CASSLGQGTYNEQFF
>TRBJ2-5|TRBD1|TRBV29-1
TGCAGCGTGGAAGGGACAGGGGGCCCGAAGACCCAGTACTTC
CSVEGTGGPKTQYF
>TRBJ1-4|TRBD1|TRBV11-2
TGTGCCAGCAGCTTAAGTACAGGGGCCATTAATGAAAAACTGTTTTTT
CASSLSTGAINEKLFF
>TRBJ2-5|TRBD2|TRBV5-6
TGTGCCAGCAGCCGAAGACTAGCGGGGGGACAAGAGACCCAGTACTTC
CASSRRLAGGQETQYF
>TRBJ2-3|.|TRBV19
TGTGCCAGTAGTCTGAGAGATACGCAGTATTTT
CASSLRDTQYF
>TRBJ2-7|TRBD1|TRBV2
TGTGCCAGCAAACGGGGACAGGGGGCGCGGGAGCAGTACTTC
CASKRGQGAREQYF
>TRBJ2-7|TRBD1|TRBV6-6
TGTGCCAGCGCGGCCACCCCACGACAGGGGAAACACGAGCAGTACTTC
CASAATPRQGKHEQYF
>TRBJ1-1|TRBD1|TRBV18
TGTGCCAGCTCACCTGGGACAGCGAACACTGAAGCTTTCTTT
CASSPGTANTEAFF
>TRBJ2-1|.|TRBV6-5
TGTGCCAGCAGTTACTCGCGAGGGAATGAGCAGTTCTTC
CASSYSRGNEQFF
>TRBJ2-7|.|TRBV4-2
TGTGCCAGCAGCCAAGGTGTTGCGGGCTACGAGCAGTACTTC
CASSQGVAGYEQYF
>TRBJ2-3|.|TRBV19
TGTGCCAGTAGGGAGACTGGCCGCACAGATACGCAGTATTTT
CASRETGRTDTQYF
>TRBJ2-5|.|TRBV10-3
TGTGCCATCGGAGGGCGCAGAGAAGAGACCCAGTACTTC
CAIGGRREETQYF
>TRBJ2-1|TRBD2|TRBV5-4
TGTGCCAGCAGCTTGAAGCGACTAGCGGCCTACAATGAGCAGTTCTTC
CASSLKRLAAYNEQFF
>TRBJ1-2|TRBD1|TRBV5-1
TGCGCCAGCAGCGAAGGATTAAGGGACAGGGAGATTTCGGTTAGATATGGCTACACCTTC
CASSEGLRDREISVRYGYTF
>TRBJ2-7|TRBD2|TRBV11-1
TGTGCCAGCAGCTACCGACTAGCGGGGGCCTACGAGCAGTACTTC
CASSYRLAGAYEQYF
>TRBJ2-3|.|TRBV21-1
TGTGCCAGCAGCAAAACGTTACAGGGGATACTCACAGATACGCAGTATTTT
CASSKTLQGILTDTQYF